These T cell receptor beta chains were read from a single sample in a study of blood T cell repertoires in COVID-19. Produced via immunoSEQ multiplex PCR; TCRdb's table is partial and in-frame only. The sample has roughly 360,000 clones, about 80% seen once; the top ten hold approximately 1%. The sequenced sample was peripheral blood. The origin of the receptors is a human donor with acute or convalescent COVID-19. The donor label of this sample is uncertain. CDR3s include the opening cysteine and the closing phenylalanine or tryptophan. A D gene is named only where the DNA matches it firmly. Expanded clones are given a class, and other clones once, few, many or no size at all.

j_call d_call v_call clone_size cdr3_nt cdr3_aa
TRBJ2-7 - TRBV18 - TGTGCCAGCTCAGCCGGACAGCGCTACGAGCAGTACTTC CASSAGQRYEQYF
TRBJ2-7 TRBD1 TRBV15 - TGTGCCACCAGCAGAGAGTCGTCCGGGACAGCTAGAGGATTACACTACGAGCAGTACTTC CATSRESSGTARGLHYEQYF
TRBJ1-1 TRBD1 TRBV5-1 - TGCGCCAGCAGCCAGGGAGGGACAGGGATAACGGACACTGAAGCTTTCTTT CASSQGGTGITDTEAFF
TRBJ2-5 TRBD2 TRBV15 once TGTGCCACCAGCCGGACTAGCGGTAAAGAGACCCAGTACTTC CATSRTSGKETQYF
TRBJ1-1 TRBD1 TRBV18 once TGTGCCAGCTCAGCACAGACAGGGCGGAACACTGAAGCTTTCTTT CASSAQTGRNTEAFF
TRBJ1-6 TRBD1 TRBV30 - TGTGCCTGGAGTAGGACAGGGGGCGCGAGGATGGATTCACCCCTCCACTTT CAWSRTGGARMDSPLHF
TRBJ2-1 - TRBV6-5 - TGTGCCAGCAGTTACTTCCGGTCAAGCTCCTACAATGAGCAGTTCTTC CASSYFRSSSYNEQFF
TRBJ1-2 - TRBV2 few TGTGCCAGCAGTGTCTTGGGGAGACATTGGCCTTTTGGCTACACCTTC CASSVLGRHWPFGYTF
TRBJ2-7 TRBD2 TRBV5-1 - TGCGCCAGCAGCTTGGTGGCGGGAGAGGGCTACGAGCAGTACTTC CASSLVAGEGYEQYF
TRBJ1-1 TRBD1 TRBV3-1/TRBV3-2 - TGTGCCAGCAGCCATTCGACAGGGGAGGCTGAAGCTTTCTTT CASSHSTGEAEAFF
TRBJ1-1 TRBD1 TRBV27 few TGTGCCAGCAGAAGACAGGGGGATCGGGGCACTGAAGCTTTCTTT CASRRQGDRGTEAFF
TRBJ1-5 - TRBV30 - TGTGCCTGGAGTGTAAGCCTTAGCAATCAGCCCCAGCATTTT CAWSVSLSNQPQHF
TRBJ1-1 - TRBV20-1 - TGCAGTGCTATACTTGACAGGGAAGCTTTCTTT CSAILDREAFF
TRBJ2-2 - TRBV29-1 - TGCAGCGTCAAAGCGGGTGGGGACACCGGGGAGCTGTTTTTT CSVKAGGDTGELFF
TRBJ1-3 - TRBV3-1/TRBV3-2 - TGTGCCAGCACCGCCAGGGGTTCTGGAAACACCATATATTTT CASTARGSGNTIYF
TRBJ2-1 - TRBV9 few TGTGCCAGCAGCGTAGCCAGGGGAAACGGCTACAATGAGCAGTTCTTC CASSVARGNGYNEQFF
TRBJ1-1 - TRBV10-3 - TGTGCCATCACCCGTGAGATCCTCCCGAACACTGAAGCTTTCTTT CAITREILPNTEAFF
TRBJ1-2 TRBD1 TRBV5-4 - TGTGCCAGCCGCGGACAGGGCCAAATGGGCGGCTACACCTTC CASRGQGQMGGYTF
TRBJ1-6 TRBD1 TRBV27 - TGTGCCAGCAGTTTAAGGTGGGGACAGTATAATTCACCCCTCCACTTT CASSLRWGQYNSPLHF
TRBJ2-2 TRBD1 TRBV4-1 - TGCGCCAGCAGTTCTCTTTGGACAGGGGGCACCGGGGAGCTGTTTTTT CASSSLWTGGTGELFF
TRBJ1-2 - TRBV28 - TGTGCCAGCAGTTTACAAAAATCCGGGAGCTATGGCTACACCTTC CASSLQKSGSYGYTF
TRBJ1-4 - TRBV7-9 - TGTGCCAGCACCAAACTCCTTGCAACTAATGAAAAACTGTTTTTT CASTKLLATNEKLFF
TRBJ1-2 - TRBV5-6 - TGTGCCAGCAGCTCAACCAGGGATTCCAACTATGGCTACACCTTC CASSSTRDSNYGYTF
TRBJ2-7 - TRBV12-3/TRBV12-4 - TGTGCCAGCAGTTCGACGCGGTACTACGAGCAGTACTTC CASSSTRYYEQYF